This T cell receptor beta chain appears in the sequencing data of a study of T cell changes during pregnancy in multiple sclerosis. TCRdb's copy holds only in-frame clones and misses some; the assay was immunoSEQ multiplex PCR. This sample has roughly 65,000 clones, with 91% found just once. This clone is a singleton in its sample. Per germline, CDR1 SEHNR and CDR2 FQNEAQ (reference sequence). The V gene lost 4 bases and the J gene lost 0 bases, with 13 bases spanning the gap. The CDR3 runs 16 residues. The genes are TRBV7-9 and TRBJ2-4; D is unresolved. The sequence was collected from a female donor in good health, enrolled as a control in a pregnancy study. Sequenced material: peripheral blood, taken in the third trimester of pregnancy. The CDR3 coding sequence is TGTGCCAGCAGCTCAGGCCCAACCCTAGCCAAAAACATTCAGTACTTC. Its protein is CASSSGPTLAKNIQYF.